These 25 T cell receptor beta chains originate from one sample sequenced in a study of OX40 agonist ivuxolimab in advanced cancers. Assay used: immunoSEQ multiplex PCR; TCRdb lists only in-frame clones, some missing. The table shows roughly 48,000 clones, with about 88% occurring only once. Sequences were derived from CD4+ or CD8+ T cells sorted from blood, sampled in a trial of the OX40 agonist ivuxolimab. These TCRs come from an adult with an advanced solid tumor such as melanoma, head and neck, liver or kidney cancer.

The chain is built from TRBV14 and TRBJ2-3, with D maybe TRBD2 (5 bases). The CDR3 length is 13 residues. V was shortened by 4 bases and J by 3 bases, with 8 bases between the two germline ends. In germline, CDR1 is SGHDN, CDR2 FVKESK. The CDR3 DNA reads as TGTGCCAGCAGCCGAGAGGGAACAGATACGCAGTATTTT. Its translation is CASSREGTDTQYF.

CDR3 region: CASSPRDFYQETQYF. The CDR3 nucleotides read TGTGCCAGCAGCCCCCGGGACTTTTACCAAGAGACCCAGTACTTC. V and J are TRBV14 and TRBJ2-5, with D possibly matching TRBD2 (6 bases). The CDR3 runs 15 residues. CDR1 and CDR2 from the germline V gene are SGHDN and FVKESK. V was trimmed by 4 bases and J by 0 bases, leaving 12 bases between them.

J is TRBJ2-7 and V is TRBV15, with TRBD1 matching 12 bases. CDR1 and CDR2 (germline): LNHNV, YYDKDF (reference sequence). The ends lost 1 base at V and 6 bases at J; junction bases unmatched: 4. This CDR3 has 15 residues. The CDR3 DNA reads TGTGCCACCAGCAGAGGGGGGGACAGGGGGCTCGAGCAGTACTTC. Its translation: CATSRGGDRGLEQYF.

V gene TRBV27 combines with J gene TRBJ1-6; D may be TRBD1 (6 bases). Trimming took off 4 bases at V and 8 bases at J, with 9 bases between the two ends. The CDR3 sequence is 13 residues long. Germline values: CDR1 MNHEY, CDR2 SMNVEV (reference sequence). Here the CDR3 reads CASSSPGDSPLHF. DNA for the CDR3: TGTGCCAGCAGTTCGCCAGGGGATTCACCCCTCCACTTT.

The chain joins TRBV4-2 to TRBJ2-3; D is unclear. The germline V gene encodes CDR1 LGHNA and CDR2 YNFKEQ. Trimming removed 0 bases at V and 2 bases at J, with 6 bases between. This CDR3 comprises 14 residues. CDR3 sequence (DNA): TGTGCCAGCAGCCAAGATTCACTCACAGATACGCAGTATTTT. This codes for CASSQDSLTDTQYF.

This clone was seen only once. This chain connects TRBV19 to TRBJ1-2; 7 bases fit TRBD1. The germline gives CDR1 LNHDA, CDR2 SQIVND (reference sequence). CDR3 size: 15 residues. The V and J ends lost 4 bases and 4 bases, in that order; junction bases with no gene match: 9. CDR3 region: CASSTQGILGYGYTF. DNA for the CDR3: TGTGCCAGTAGTACACAGGGGATATTGGGCTATGGCTACACCTTC.

V gene TRBV2 combines with J gene TRBJ2-4, with D hard to call. Germline V gene data show CDR1 as SNHLY and CDR2 as FYNNEI. The CDR3 has 13 amino acids. The V end was cut by 3 bases, the J end by 4 bases, with 7 bases between. CDR3 in amino acids: CASSDRSKNIQYF. CDR3 in DNA: TGTGCCAGCAGTGACAGGTCTAAAAACATTCAGTACTTC.

The chain carries TRBV2 and TRBJ2-5, with a weak D call TRBD2 (5 bases). V was cut by 3 bases and J by 7 bases, with 9 bases left in between. Germline V gives CDR1 SNHLY, CDR2 FYNNEI. This CDR3 is built from 12 residues. This CDR3 reads CASSEGDGTQYF. In DNA, the CDR3 is TGTGCCAGCAGTGAGGGAGATGGGACCCAGTACTTC.

This chain uses TRBV2 with TRBJ2-4; no clear D. This CDR3 region has 12 residues. Germline V CDR1 and CDR2: SNHLY, FYNNEI. Trimming took off 7 bases at V and 1 base at J, with 5 bases between the two ends. Here the CDR3 reads CASTRAKNIQYF. CDR3 sequence (DNA): TGTGCCAGCACCCGGGCCAAAAACATTCAGTACTTC.

V and J are TRBV30 and TRBJ2-1; either TRBD1 or TRBD2 may supply D (7 bases each). From germline, CDR1 is GTSNPN and CDR2 SVGIG (reference sequence). The CDR3 is made up of 14 amino acids. Trimming removed 3 bases at V and 9 bases at J, with 18 bases between. The CDR3 here is CAWSSGIGGGEQFF. CDR3 in DNA: TGTGCCTGGAGCAGCGGGATAGGGGGCGGTGAGCAGTTCTTC.

In the case of this clone: The sample contains more than one DNA sequence encoding this CDR3. This chain links TRBV18 with TRBJ2-3; the D gene is possibly TRBD1 (6 bases). V was shortened by 0 bases and J by 4 bases, with 11 bases between the two germline ends. CDR3 length: 15 residues. Germline V gene sequence: CDR1 KGHSH, CDR2 LQKENI. The CDR3 region is CASSPPSRGADTQYF. The CDR3, as DNA: TGTGCCAGCTCACCACCGTCCAGGGGAGCAGATACGCAGTATTTT. Full variable domain (missing parts from reference TRBV18 and TRBJ2-3): NAGVMQNPRHLVRRRGQEARLRCSPMKGHSHVYWYRQLPEEGLKFMVYLQKENIIDESGMPKERFSAEFPKEGPSILRIQQVVRGDSAAYFCASSPPSRGADTQYFGPGTRLTVL.

The chain has TRBV6-5 and TRBJ2-7; 7 bases fit TRBD1. V shed 5 bases and J 1 base; nucleotides not matched to a gene: 5. The CDR3 is 14 amino acids. CDR1 and CDR2 from the germline V gene are MNHEY and SVGAGI. This CDR3 reads CASSLQQGSYEQYF. CDR3 nucleotide sequence: TGTGCCAGCAGTCTCCAACAGGGGTCCTACGAGCAGTACTTC.

The V and J genes are TRBV9 and TRBJ1-2; D might be TRBD1 (5 bases). CDR1 is SGDLS and CDR2 is YYNGEE in the germline V gene. V lost 3 bases and J 6 bases, leaving 15 bases between the germline ends. The CDR3 contains 14 residues. The CDR3 coding sequence is TGTGCCAGCAGCGGAACTCAGGGTCCGCATGGCTACACCTTC. Translation gives CASSGTQGPHGYTF.

The chain recombines TRBV19 with TRBJ1-1; unclear D gene. V gave up 6 bases and J gave up 0 bases, with 14 bases separating them. CDR3 length equals 15 residues. The V gene's germline CDR1 is LNHDA and CDR2 SQIVND (reference sequence). The CDR3 DNA follows: TGTGCCAGTAGACCAACCCAAGTCTTGAACACTGAAGCTTTCTTT. Residues: CASRPTQVLNTEAFF.

This chain uses TRBV19 with TRBJ2-5, with D possibly matching TRBD2 (6 bases). The CDR3 has 15 amino acids. V was pared by 5 bases and J by 5 bases, with 18 bases between. CDR1 is LNHDA, CDR2 SQIVND, per germline (reference sequence). The CDR3 is CASSPSWGVGETQYF. The CDR3 DNA sequence: TGTGCCAGTAGTCCGTCCTGGGGGGTAGGCGAGACCCAGTACTTC.

This clone is a singleton in its sample. The chain links TRBV28 to TRBJ2-5, with TRBD1 identical over 7 bases. The DNA end lines up better with TRBJ2-7; the J call may be wrong. This CDR3 spans 16 amino acids. The germline gives CDR1 MDHEN, CDR2 SYDVKM. As DNA, the CDR3 is TGTGCCAGCAGTGATTACAGGGGATACGCATCCTACGAGCAGTACTTC. Amino acid sequence: CASSDYRGYASYEQYF.

This clone was seen just once. J is TRBJ1-1 and V is TRBV18; D is unresolved. V dropped 4 bases and J dropped 5 bases, with 11 bases sitting between them. Germline-derived CDR1 and CDR2 are KGHSH and LQKENI. CDR3 size: 13 residues. The CDR3 nucleotides are TGTGCCAGCTCACAAGGGTTGAGGACTGAAGCTTTCTTT. This sequence encodes CASSQGLRTEAFF.

Comment on this clone: The sample contains more than one DNA sequence encoding this CDR3. The chain employs TRBV6-5 and TRBJ2-3; D ambiguous. The CDR3 loop spans 12 amino acids. Germline V gene lookup returns CDR1 MNHEY and CDR2 SVGAGI. Trimming left V 4 bases short and J 2 bases short, with 4 bases between. CDR3 in amino acids: CASSSSTDTQYF. In DNA form, the CDR3 reads TGTGCCAGCAGTTCATCCACAGATACGCAGTATTTT.

The chain links TRBV28 to TRBJ2-7, with TRBD2 identical over 11 bases. Looked up from germline, CDR1 is MDHEN and CDR2 is SYDVKM. V lost 3 bases, J lost 0 bases, and 13 bases stayed unmatched. The CDR3 length is 19 residues. The CDR3 DNA is TGTGCCAGCAGTTTTGGGGCCCCGCTAGCGGGAGGTCTCTCCTACGAGCAGTACTTC. Protein sequence: CASSFGAPLAGGLSYEQYF.

The chain couples TRBV5-1 to TRBJ2-1; a possible D gene is TRBD1 (5 bases). The ends were cut back, 5 bases at V and 6 bases at J, with 9 bases in the middle. CDR3 size: 12 residues. CDR1 and CDR2 from the germline V gene are SGHRS and YFSETQ. The DNA of the CDR3 is TGCGCCAGCAGTCCTCAGGGCAATGAGCAGTTCTTC. Translated: CASSPQGNEQFF.

The rearrangement links TRBV15 to TRBJ1-4; D uncertain. Germline CDR1 is LNHNV and CDR2 is YYDKDF (reference sequence). V was pared by 2 bases and J by 0 bases, with 10 bases between. CDR3 length: 16 residues. CDR3 amino acids: CATSRRPPTTNEKLFF. The CDR3 DNA reads as TGTGCCACCAGCAGAAGGCCCCCAACAACTAATGAAAAACTGTTTTTT.

The chain employs TRBV6-1 and TRBJ2-3, with 9 bases lining up with TRBD2. The CDR3 consists of 15 residues. V was pared by 1 base and J by 5 bases, with 4 bases of the junction left unmatched. Germline V CDR1 and CDR2: MNHNS, SASEGT. The DNA of the CDR3 is TGTGCCAGCAGTGAAGGAGTAGCGGGAGTAGATACGCAGTATTTT. As protein: CASSEGVAGVDTQYF.

V and J are TRBV10-3 and TRBJ2-5; D not resolved. The germline gives CDR1 ENHRY, CDR2 SYGVKD. V was cut by 3 bases and J by 1 base, with 6 bases left in between. This CDR3 spans 13 amino acids. The CDR3 reads CAISDLLQETQYF. The CDR3, as DNA: TGTGCCATCAGTGACCTGCTCCAAGAGACCCAGTACTTC.

In DNA form, the CDR3 reads TGTGCCAGCAGTCCCCGACGGGGCTCTGGAAACACCATATATTTT. Residues: CASSPRRGSGNTIYF. V and J are TRBV6-6 and TRBJ1-3; D is unclear. The V end lost 5 bases, the J end lost 0 bases, and 11 bases lay between the germline ends. Germline CDR1 reads MNHNY; CDR2 reads SVGAGI (reference sequence). The CDR3 contains 15 residues.

This clone has more than one count but fewer than ten. This chain connects TRBV5-6 to TRBJ2-7, with 8 bases aligning to TRBD1. The CDR3 runs to 15 residues. V lost 5 bases to trimming and J lost 5 bases; unmatched junction nucleotides: 12. CDR1 and CDR2 from the germline V gene are SGHDT and YYEEEE. CDR3 in amino acids: CASRVGQGNNHEQYF. CDR3 nucleotides: TGTGCCAGCAGAGTAGGACAGGGAAACAACCACGAGCAGTACTTC.